A selection of T cell receptor beta chains follows, all from one sample in a study of shared clonotypes between healthy human individuals. The protocol was immunoSEQ multiplex PCR, while the TCRdb copy is restricted to in-frame clones and leaves out a portion. There are around 1.9 million clones in the sample; 93% occur only once, and 1.5% to 2% lies in the top ten. The sequencing sample was made of naive CD8+ T cells from PBMCs. The receptors originated from a man aged 18-30 years in good health. Some clones in this sample may be carry-over from other donors' samples. CDR3s include the opening cysteine and the closing phenylalanine or tryptophan. The D gene is left open where the match is weak. The size field is filled for only some rows; it gives once, few, many or a size class.

TRBD2 | TRBJ2-1 | 15 | - | TRBV29-1 | TGCAGCGGGTACGGGGGGGGCTATACCCCTAATGAGCAGTTCTTC | CSGYGGGYTPNEQFF
- | TRBJ2-1 | 13 | - | TRBV5-1 | TGCGCCAGCATTGACCCGAATGCGAATGAGCAGTTCTTC | CASIDPNANEQFF
TRBD1 | TRBJ2-1 | 15 | - | TRBV7-9 | TGTGCCAGCAGCTTGAGGACAGGGGTTCGGAATGAGCAGTTCTTC | CASSLRTGVRNEQFF
TRBD1 | TRBJ2-7 | 16 | - | TRBV15 | TGTGCCACCAGCAGAGATTGGCAGGGGGCTTGGGACGAGCAGTACTTC | CATSRDWQGAWDEQYF
- | TRBJ2-1 | 13 | - | TRBV4-1 | TGCGCCAGCAGCCGCCTTCTAGGCCATGAGCAGTTCTTC | CASSRLLGHEQFF
TRBD1 | TRBJ2-1 | 15 | - | TRBV10-3 | TGTGCCATCAAAGACGGTGGGACAGGGTATACTGAGCAGTTCTTC | CAIKDGGTGYTEQFF
TRBD1 | TRBJ1-3 | 16 | - | TRBV6-5 | TGTGCCAGCAGCTACGGGACAGGGGAGCTCGGAAACACCATATATTTT | CASSYGTGELGNTIYF
TRBD1 | TRBJ2-3 | 15 | - | TRBV28 | TGTGCCAGCAGTCGGGGACAGTCGAGCACAGATACGCAGTATTTT | CASSRGQSSTDTQYF
TRBD2 | TRBJ2-2 | 13 | - | TRBV28 | TGTGCCAGCAGATCCGGGGGGACCGGGGAGCTGTTTTTT | CASRSGGTGELFF
- | TRBJ1-1 | 12 | few | TRBV28 | TGTGCCAGTCGTGGGGACGACACTGAAGCTTTCTTT | CASRGDDTEAFF
- | TRBJ2-1 | 13 | - | TRBV27 | TGTGCCAGCAGTATTCGGAGTATCGATGAGCAGTTCTTC | CASSIRSIDEQFF
TRBD1 | TRBJ2-5 | 16 | - | TRBV7-9 | TGTGCCAGCAGCTTAGGGGGACAGGGCCCCCAAGAGACCCAGTACTTC | CASSLGGQGPQETQYF
- | TRBJ1-2 | 14 | - | TRBV15 | TGTGCCACCAGCAGAGGGGCAGCAAACTATGGCTACACCTTC | CATSRGAANYGYTF
- | TRBJ1-5 | 15 | - | TRBV28 | TGTGCCAGCAGTCTAGTGGAGGGGCCCAATCAGCCCCAGCATTTT | CASSLVEGPNQPQHF